This is a list of T cell receptor beta chains from one sample in a study of T cell responses to AZD1222 COVID-19 vaccine. The assay was immunoSEQ multiplex PCR, and TCRdb's table has in-frame clones only and misses some. Of roughly 190,000 clones listed, about 89% are singletons. The sequences come from peripheral blood, collected 28 days after the second AZD1222 dose. These receptor sequences come from an adult who received the AZD1222 COVID-19 vaccine. Both conserved end residues are part of each CDR3. Each record gives: J gene, clone size, V gene, D gene, CDR3 DNA, CDR3 protein. D genes are given only for firm matches. Not all rows give a size; the values are once, few, many and, for expanded clones, a class.

>TRBJ1-4|-|TRBV5-1|TRBD1
TGCGCCAGCAGCTATGGGTCGCCCAGGGGGGAAGAAAAACTGTTTTTT
CASSYGSPRGEEKLFF
>TRBJ2-3|-|TRBV6-2/TRBV6-3|-
TGTGCCAGCAGTAGGGAGGTCAGGCGCACAGATACGCAGTATTTT
CASSREVRRTDTQYF
>TRBJ2-5|-|TRBV5-5|-
TGTGCCAGCAGCTTGGATCTCTACCAAGAGACCCAGTACTTC
CASSLDLYQETQYF
>TRBJ2-3|-|TRBV5-6|TRBD2
TGTGCCAGCAGCTTGGCCCGACTAGCGGGCACAGATACGCAGTATTTT
CASSLARLAGTDTQYF
>TRBJ2-7|-|TRBV6-5|-
TGTGCCAGCAGTTATACCGGGTTCTCCTACGAGCAGTACTTC
CASSYTGFSYEQYF
>TRBJ1-3|-|TRBV4-1|-
TGCGCCAGCAGCCAAACAGGGAGCTCTGGAAACACCATATATTTT
CASSQTGSSGNTIYF
>TRBJ1-1|once|TRBV29-1|-
TGCAGCGTCGGGCACACTGAAGCTTTCTTT
CSVGHTEAFF
>TRBJ1-5|-|TRBV27|TRBD1
TGTGCCAGCAGTGCAGGGGACAGGGCCAATCAGCCCCAGCATTTT
CASSAGDRANQPQHF
>TRBJ2-7|-|TRBV5-4|-
TGTGCCAGCAGCTTGGAGGGGGGGGACTACGAGCAGTACTTC
CASSLEGGDYEQYF
>TRBJ2-7|once|TRBV6-2/TRBV6-3|TRBD2
TGTGCCAGCAGTTACCCGGGGACTAGCGGGACCTACGAGCAGTACTTC
CASSYPGTSGTYEQYF
>TRBJ1-3|-|TRBV27|TRBD1
TGTGCCAGCAGTTTGTGGGACAGGGTTTCGGGAAACACCATATATTTT
CASSLWDRVSGNTIYF
>TRBJ1-2|-|TRBV4-2|-
TGTGCCAGCAGCCAAGATGAGCGACACCGAGCTAACTATGGCTACACCTTC
CASSQDERHRANYGYTF
>TRBJ2-7|-|TRBV18|-
TGTGCCAGCTTGCTCACGGGCCCCGGAGACGAGCAGTACTTC
CASLLTGPGDEQYF
>TRBJ1-1|-|TRBV11-2|-
TGTGCCAGCAGCTTAGAATCGGCGAACACTGAAGCTTTCTTT
CASSLESANTEAFF
>TRBJ2-3|once|TRBV29-1|TRBD2
TGCAGCGTTGAGTCTAGCGGCAGCACAGATACGCAGTATTTT
CSVESSGSTDTQYF
>TRBJ1-2|-|TRBV11-1|-
TGTGCCAGCAGCCCTCAGAGGACAGACTATGGCTACACCTTC
CASSPQRTDYGYTF
>TRBJ2-3|-|TRBV6-5|-
TGTGCCAGCAGCTACGAATACAGCACAGATACGCAGTATTTT
CASSYEYSTDTQYF
>TRBJ1-4|-|TRBV9|TRBD1
TGTGCCAGCAGTTACGGGACAGGCCGAAATGAAAAACTGTTTTTT
CASSYGTGRNEKLFF
>TRBJ2-4|-|TRBV9|-
TGTGCCAGCAGCGCCGACGGGCCAGGGGCCAAAAACATTCAGTACTTC
CASSADGPGAKNIQYF
>TRBJ2-3|-|TRBV29-1|-
TGCAGCGTTGTAGACTCCACAGATACGCAGTATTTT
CSVVDSTDTQYF
>TRBJ1-5|-|TRBV19|-
TGTGCCAGTAGCAGTAATCAGCCCCAGCATTTT
CASSSNQPQHF
>TRBJ1-1|-|TRBV7-3|-
TGTGCCAGCAGCCCCACTTCACCGGACAGTACCACTGAAGCTTTCTTT
CASSPTSPDSTTEAFF
>TRBJ2-5|-|TRBV18|-
TGTGCCAGCTCACCTGGGCTTGCGGAGTTGGGTGAGACCCAGTACTTC
CASSPGLAELGETQYF
>TRBJ2-1|once|TRBV27|-
TGTGCCAGCAGGCGAAAGGGGGTTGCGAATGAGCAGTTCTTC
CASRRKGVANEQFF
>TRBJ1-2|-|TRBV6-5|-
TGTGCCAGCAGTTACGGCGGGACAAAGGATGGCTACACCTTC
CASSYGGTKDGYTF
>TRBJ2-7|-|TRBV19|TRBD2
TGTGCCAGTAGTGGATCCGGGACTAGCGGAACCTACGAGCAGTACTTC
CASSGSGTSGTYEQYF
>TRBJ1-2|-|TRBV18|-
TGTGCCAGCTCAACCTCGGGGGGGTCCTATGGCTACACCTTC
CASSTSGGSYGYTF
>TRBJ2-1|-|TRBV19|TRBD2
TGTGCCAGTAGTATAGGTAGCGGGAGTTACAATGAGCAGTTCTTC
CASSIGSGSYNEQFF
>TRBJ1-6|-|TRBV6-5|-
TGTGCCAGCAGCCCCCCCGGGGGTAACTCTAAACCCCTCCACTTT
CASSPPGGNSKPLHF
>TRBJ1-1|-|TRBV25-1|-
TGTGCCAGCAGTGAATACGCGGAACGGCTGAACACTGAAGCTTTCTTT
CASSEYAERLNTEAFF
>TRBJ1-6|-|TRBV2|TRBD1
TGTGCCAACGGACAGGGGAATTCACCCCTCCACTTT
CANGQGNSPLHF
>TRBJ2-5|once|TRBV7-7|TRBD2
TGTGCTAGCAGCTTATCCGGGGGGGTACAAGAGACCCAGTACTTC
CASSLSGGVQETQYF
>TRBJ2-1|-|TRBV11-2|-
TGTGCCAGCAGCTTATTTTCAACGACAGAGGGGTTCTTC
CASSLFSTTEGFF
>TRBJ2-7|-|TRBV3-1/TRBV3-2|-
TGTGCCAGCAGCCCTCCCCGATTAGGAGGCCAGTGGAGCTCCTACGAGCAGTACTTC
CASSPPRLGGQWSSYEQYF
>TRBJ2-7|-|TRBV28|-
TGTGCCAGCAGCCCGACCTACGAGCAGTACTTC
CASSPTYEQYF
>TRBJ1-5|-|TRBV10-1|-
TGCGCCAGCAGCCCTACAACAGGTAAGCCCCAGCATTTT
CASSPTTGKPQHF
>TRBJ1-6|-|TRBV5-1|-
TGCGCCAGCAGCTTGGTCTCGGGGGCTGATTCACCCCTCCACTTT
CASSLVSGADSPLHF
>TRBJ1-4|once|TRBV7-2|-
TGTGCCAGCACTGACGCGGGGGAATGGGGAACTAATGAAAAACTGTTTTTT
CASTDAGEWGTNEKLFF
>TRBJ1-5|-|TRBV6-2/TRBV6-3|TRBD1
TGTGCCAGCAGTTACGGGGGACAGGGTACGCCCCAGCATTTT
CASSYGGQGTPQHF
>TRBJ2-5|-|TRBV15|TRBD2
TGTGCCACCAGCAGAGACACTAGCGGGCAAGAGACCCAGTACTTC
CATSRDTSGQETQYF
>TRBJ1-5|-|TRBV2|-
TGTGCCAGCAGTGAAGCGGGGACACCAAATCAGCCCCAGCATTTT
CASSEAGTPNQPQHF
>TRBJ2-1|few|TRBV6-4|TRBD2
TGTGCCAGCAGTCGGGGGGATGAGCAGTTCTTC
CASSRGDEQFF
>TRBJ2-1|-|TRBV2|TRBD2
TGTGCCAGCAGTTATAGCGGGAGCAACAATGAGCAGTTCTTC
CASSYSGSNNEQFF
>TRBJ1-5|-|TRBV6-1|-
TGTGCCAGCAGTGAGGGGGGTCTCGGTCAGCCCCAGCATTTT
CASSEGGLGQPQHF
>TRBJ1-2|once|TRBV30|-
TGTGCCTGGAGTGTATACGAGGAGAGTGGCTACACCTTC
CAWSVYEESGYTF
>TRBJ2-7|-|TRBV11-2|TRBD1
TGTGCCAGCAGCGTAGACAGGGGGAGCTCCTACGAGCAGTACTTC
CASSVDRGSSYEQYF
>TRBJ2-3|-|TRBV2|-
TGTGCCAGCAGTTGGGGAGATACGCAGTATTTT
CASSWGDTQYF
>TRBJ1-1|-|TRBV6-5|-
TGTGCCAGCAGTTATGACAGCCGGAACACTGAAGCTTTCTTT
CASSYDSRNTEAFF
>TRBJ2-7|-|TRBV5-4|-
TGTGCCAGCAGGTATTTTGGGGAGTACGAGCAGTACTTC
CASRYFGEYEQYF
>TRBJ2-7|-|TRBV5-8|TRBD1
TGTGCCAGCAGGAAACAGGGGGCGGCCTACGAGCAGTACTTC
CASRKQGAAYEQYF
>TRBJ1-3|-|TRBV7-9|-
TGTGCCAGCAGCTTCCTCGGGGGCAATGGAAACACCATATATTTT
CASSFLGGNGNTIYF
>TRBJ2-7|-|TRBV20-1|TRBD1
TGCAGTGCTAGTAGCACCTTTTCAGGGGGAACAACCTACGAGCAGTACTTC
CSASSTFSGGTTYEQYF
>TRBJ1-1|-|TRBV7-3|TRBD1
TGTGCCAGCAGCTTAACAGGGGGCTGGAACACTGAAGCTTTCTTT
CASSLTGGWNTEAFF
>TRBJ1-6|-|TRBV6-6|-
TGTGCCAGCAGTCCGCCCCTCGACAGCCGCTCCTATAATTCACCCCTCCACTTT
CASSPPLDSRSYNSPLHF